The source of this T cell receptor (beta chain) is a study of neurological immune-mediated disorders. The germline gives CDR1 SGDLS, CDR2 YYNGEE. The germline V and J ends were trimmed by 1 base and 3 bases, with 7 bases remaining between them. The CDR3 runs 13 residues. TCRdb recomputed calls from the 5' RACE reads with MiXCR, one row per CDR3 protein. The sample has tens of thousands of distinct CDR3 sequences; about 12% are singletons. The sample holds many counts of this clonotype. The chain combines TRBV9 with TRBJ1-1; D is unclear. Sequenced: PBMCs. The sequence was collected from a female donor in good health. The CDR3 nucleotides read TGTGCCAGCAGCGTAAATACGTACACTGAAGCTTTCTTT. Its protein product is CASSVNTYTEAFF.